The rows below give T cell receptor beta chains drawn from one sample of a study of CD8+CD57+ T cells in acquired aplastic anemia. TCRdb passed the reads through MiXCR, listing each CDR3 protein once. The sample has about 120,000 distinct CDR3 sequences; over 55% are singletons. Sequencing was carried out using sorted CD4+, CD8+, or CD8+CD57+ T cells (not recorded which) from PBMCs. Receptors were obtained from a human donor with aplastic anemia. Both conserved end residues are part of each CDR3. A D gene is named only where the DNA matches it firmly. Rows give clone size only sometimes, using once, few, many, or a class for an expanded clone.

j_gene	abundance	d_gene	len	v_gene	CDR3aa	CDR3nt
TRBJ2-7	few	TRBD1	16	TRBV11-1	CASSLFYMDRESEQYF	TGTGCCAGCAGCCTCTTTTATATGGACAGGGAATCCGAGCAGTACTTC
TRBJ1-3	-	-	15	TRBV15	CATSEWGSRDGTIYF	TGTGCCACCAGCGAGTGGGGCAGCCGGGATGGCACCATATATTTT
TRBJ1-2	-	-	12	TRBV7-3	CASSLVVGGYTF	TGTGCCAGCAGCTTGGTGGTTGGAGGCTACACCTTC
TRBJ1-3	-	-	16	TRBV5-1	CASSFVGARYGNTIYF	TGTGCCAGCAGCTTTGTGGGGGCTCGTTATGGAAACACCATATATTTT
TRBJ1-4	once	-	16	TRBV18	CASSPVTAATNEKLFF	TGTGCCAGCTCACCAGTCACCGCCGCAACTAATGAAAAACTGTTTTTT
TRBJ1-1	-	TRBD1	14	TRBV29-1	CSVKQTGGGTEAFF	TGCAGCGTTAAACAGACAGGGGGCGGGACTGAAGCTTTCTTT
TRBJ2-7	few	TRBD2	14	TRBV28	CASTTSGRAYEQYF	TGTGCCAGCACCACTAGCGGGAGGGCCTACGAGCAGTACTTC
TRBJ1-1	-	-	13	TRBV15	CATSRILNTEAFF	TGTGCCACCAGCCGAATCTTGAACACTGAAGCTTTCTTT
TRBJ1-6	-	TRBD1	15	TRBV2	CAISFDRGLASPLHF	TGTGCCATCAGTTTTGACAGGGGGCTGGCTTCACCCCTCCACTTT
TRBJ2-3	-	TRBD1	13	TRBV10-3	CAIRGQGEDTQYF	TGTGCCATCAGAGGACAGGGGGAAGATACGCAGTATTTT
TRBJ1-3	-	-	13	TRBV2	CASKKGEGNTIYF	TGTGCCAGCAAGAAGGGGGAGGGAAACACCATATATTTT
TRBJ2-5	-	TRBD2	14	TRBV20-1	CSARLAGVQETQYF	TGCAGTGCTAGGCTAGCGGGAGTTCAAGAGACCCAGTACTTC
TRBJ1-5	-	-	10	TRBV5-1	CASRGQPQHF	TGCGCCAGCAGGGGTCAGCCCCAGCATTTT
TRBJ2-7	-	TRBD2	15	TRBV5-1	CASSLQRGASYEQYF	TGCGCCAGCAGCTTGCAGCGGGGTGCTTCCTACGAGCAGTACTTC
TRBJ1-2	-	-	13	TRBV20-1	CSAIGHPFNGYTF	TGCAGTGCGATAGGTCATCCCTTCAATGGCTACACCTTC
TRBJ2-2	many	TRBD1	14	TRBV7-2	CASSSRTGTGELFF	TGTGCCAGCAGTAGCCGGACAGGGACCGGGGAGCTGTTTTTT
TRBJ1-2	-	TRBD1	13	TRBV9	CASSWARGLGYTF	TGTGCCAGCAGTTGGGCCAGGGGGCTAGGCTACACCTTC
TRBJ2-1	few	TRBD2	20	TRBV5-1	CASSSNPSGRAPRSYNEQFF	TGCGCCAGCAGCTCCAACCCTAGCGGGAGGGCCCCCCGCTCCTACAATGAGCAGTTCTTC
TRBJ2-6	few	TRBD1	18	TRBV20-1	CSARDRETGFSGANVLTF	TGCAGTGCTAGAGATCGAGAGACAGGGTTCTCTGGGGCCAACGTCCTGACTTTC
TRBJ1-6	few	-	15	TRBV15	CATTKGNRENSPLHF	TGTGCCACCACGAAGGGGAACAGAGAAAATTCACCCCTCCACTTT
TRBJ1-2	-	TRBD1	15	TRBV7-9	CASSPDWTGTYGYTF	TGTGCCAGCAGCCCGGATTGGACAGGGACTTATGGCTACACCTTC
TRBJ1-6	-	-	13	TRBV20-1	CSARDTGNSPLHF	TGCAGTGCTAGAGATACGGGTAATTCGCCCCTCCACTTT
TRBJ2-7	-	-	15	TRBV7-6	CASSLAKDRFYEQYF	TGTGCCAGCAGCTTAGCGAAAGACAGGTTTTACGAGCAGTACTTC
TRBJ2-2	-	TRBD2	16	TRBV18	CASSPRRGVATGELFF	TGTGCCAGCTCACCCCGACGGGGGGTAGCCACCGGGGAGCTGTTTTTT
TRBJ2-7	-	TRBD1	13	TRBV29-1	CSVAWDSNYEQYF	TGCAGCGTTGCCTGGGACAGCAACTACGAGCAGTACTTC
TRBJ2-2	-	-	17	TRBV7-8	CASSSLRVDPNTGELFF	TGTGCCAGCAGTTCGCTACGGGTGGACCCGAACACCGGGGAGCTGTTTTTT
TRBJ2-7	few	-	13	TRBV7-3	CASSFGQAYEQYF	TGTGCCAGCAGCTTTGGGCAAGCCTACGAGCAGTACTTC
TRBJ2-7	few	-	12	TRBV20-1	CSAGPSSYEQYF	TGCAGTGCTGGTCCCTCGAGCTACGAGCAGTACTTC
TRBJ1-2	-	TRBD1	13	TRBV29-1	CSVEGQGVGGYIF	TGCAGCGTTGAAGGGCAGGGGGTTGGTGGCTACATCTTC
TRBJ1-4	-	TRBD1	14	TRBV20-1	CSAREGQMWEKLFF	TGCAGTGCTAGAGAGGGACAGATGTGGGAAAAACTGTTTTTT
TRBJ2-1	-	-	13	TRBV7-3	CASSSLTSNEQFF	TGTGCCAGCAGCTCTCTCACTTCGAATGAGCAGTTCTTC
TRBJ2-7	-	TRBD2	14	TRBV15	CATSRGRGSYEQYF	TGTGCCACCAGCAGAGGGCGGGGGTCCTACGAGCAGTACTTC
TRBJ1-2	-	TRBD1	15	TRBV13	CANGTGGAFNYGYTF	TGTGCCAACGGCACAGGGGGCGCTTTTAACTATGGCTACACCTTC
TRBJ2-7	many	TRBD2	10	TRBV20-1	CSARGEGLVF	TGCAGTGCTAGAGGGGAGGGGCTGGTCTTC
TRBJ2-2	-	TRBD2	18	TRBV6-4	CASSDLFSGGADTGELFF	TGTGCCAGCAGTGACCTATTTAGCGGGGGGGCCGACACCGGGGAGCTGTTTTTT
TRBJ2-7	many	TRBD1	13	TRBV2	CAITGDPSYEQYF	TGTGCCATCACAGGGGACCCCTCCTACGAGCAGTACTTC
TRBJ2-1	-	TRBD2	14	TRBV20-1	CSARDGGGYNEQFF	TGCAGTGCTAGAGATGGCGGGGGTTACAATGAGCAGTTCTTC
TRBJ1-1	many	-	12	TRBV9	CASSPSNTEAFF	TGTGCCAGCAGCCCCTCGAACACTGAAGCTTTCTTT
TRBJ2-7	-	TRBD2	12	TRBV24-1	CATSLAGYEQYF	TGTGCCACCAGTCTAGCGGGATACGAGCAGTACTTC
TRBJ2-2	-	-	15	TRBV5-1	CASSLPTGDTGELFF	TGCGCCAGCAGCTTACCGACGGGCGACACCGGGGAGCTGTTTTTT
TRBJ1-3	-	-	16	TRBV10-2	CASTQPPMSSGNTIYF	TGCGCCAGCACCCAGCCCCCGATGAGCTCTGGAAACACCATATATTTT
TRBJ2-3	-	-	17	TRBV7-4	CASSLGVRFVGTDTQYF	TGTGCCAGCAGCTTAGGGGTCCGTTTCGTTGGCACAGATACGCAGTATTTT
TRBJ1-2	-	TRBD1	12	TRBV20-1	CSAITGGDGYTF	TGCAGTGCTATTACAGGGGGTGATGGCTACACCTTC
TRBJ1-2	few	-	12	TRBV24-1	CATSDHSYGYTF	TGTGCCACCAGCGACCACAGCTATGGCTACACCTTC
TRBJ1-2	-	TRBD1	15	TRBV4-1	CASSQDNRGNYGYTF	TGCGCCAGCAGCCAAGATAACAGGGGTAACTATGGCTACACCTTC
TRBJ2-5	-	-	12	TRBV5-1	CASSRPQETQYF	TGCGCCAGCAGTCGTCCCCAAGAGACCCAGTACTTC
TRBJ2-1	-	-	12	TRBV2	CASRAPGNEQFF	TGTGCCAGCAGAGCCCCGGGCAATGAGCAGTTCTTC
TRBJ2-2	-	-	12	TRBV7-6	CASSLGYGELFF	TGTGCCAGCAGCTTAGGTTACGGGGAGCTGTTTTTT
TRBJ2-2	-	TRBD2	15	TRBV10-3	CATRLAGSNTGELFF	TGTGCCACCCGACTAGCGGGTAGTAACACCGGGGAGCTGTTTTTT
TRBJ1-2	-	TRBD1	17	TRBV6-1	CASNRGDRQGGNYGYTF	TGTGCCAGCAATCGGGGGGACAGGCAGGGAGGTAACTATGGCTACACCTTC
TRBJ1-5	many	-	14	TRBV7-9	CASSLPGSNQPQHF	TGTGCCAGCAGCTTACCGGGGAGCAATCAGCCCCAGCATTTT
TRBJ2-7	once	-	17	TRBV20-1	CSARPLYTGQGGHEQYF	TGCAGTGCTAGACCCCTATACACCGGGCAGGGTGGGCACGAGCAGTACTTC
TRBJ1-5	many	-	14	TRBV5-6	CASSLAQGNQPQHF	TGTGCCAGCAGCTTGGCCCAGGGGAATCAGCCCCAGCATTTT
TRBJ2-7	-	-	14	TRBV2	CASSEYGMGVEQYF	TGTGCCAGCAGTGAATATGGTATGGGGGTCGAGCAGTACTTC
TRBJ2-6	-	-	13	TRBV20-1	CSAGESGANVLTF	TGCAGTGCTGGAGAATCTGGGGCCAACGTCCTGACTTTC